The entry that follows covers one T cell receptor (beta chain) sequence. The CDR3 is 15 residues long. V lost 3 bases and J 6 bases, leaving 14 bases between the germline ends. The V gene's germline CDR1 is SGHAT and CDR2 FQDESV (reference sequence). Recipients received nonmyeloablative bone marrow transplants from related graft donors, with transient mixed chimerism. The data were taken from a study of Tregs in tolerant kidney transplant recipients. Clones were read by immunoSEQ multiplex PCR, and TCRdb kept only the in-frame ones, dropping some. This table holds roughly 70,000 clones, 80% to 90% found once.

The V gene is TRBV11-1, the J gene TRBJ1-4; D remains ambiguous. This sequence was found in a human patient who received a combined kidney and bone marrow transplant. Some T cells may be supplied by the graft donor. The sample was CD4+ T cells from blood (PBMCs), taken 6 months after the transplant. CDR3 bases: TGTGCCAGCAGCTTTGGGCCGAGAGACCATGAAAAACTGTTTTTT. Its protein is CASSFGPRDHEKLFF.